The clone carrying this TCR beta chain was seen a few times. Its cognate antigen is unknown. Trimming left V 0 bases short and J 1 base short, with 14 bases between. From germline, CDR1 is SGDLS and CDR2 YYNGEE. The CDR3 contains 16 residues. Reverse transcribing all isolated RNA meant expressed TCRB transcripts were sequenced. The assay was immunoSEQ multiplex PCR, and TCRdb's table has in-frame clones only and misses some. The sample shows around 690,000 clones, roughly an eighth of them seen only once. The data are from a study of beta chain features in type 1 diabetes. Across the study: Similarity in age, gender and cell yields was seen between patients and healthy donors. General study points: Among all four CD4+ subsets, Type 1 diabetes patients had TCRB CDR3s that were moderately but significantly shorter.

This receptor was taken from a man aged 25 to 40 with type 1 diabetes. Sequenced sample: naive CD4+ T cells from blood. The chain recombines TRBV9 with TRBJ2-7; D may match TRBD1 or TRBD2 (7 bases each). The CDR3 spells CASSVGPQGGSYEQYF. CDR3 in DNA: TGTGCCAGCAGCGTAGGGCCGCAGGGGGGGTCCTACGAGCAGTACTTC.